This T cell receptor (beta chain) was recorded in a study of blood T cell repertoires in COVID-19. About the research overall: Acute and convalescent COVID-19 samples came from the United States, Italy and Spain. The cDNA or gDNA used as material had been derived from T cells, B-cell-depleted T cells, or PBMCs.

Per the study methods: Nucleated cell number was recorded as an estimate derived from reference gene primer amplification. TCRdb's copy holds only in-frame clones and misses some; the assay was immunoSEQ multiplex PCR. That table furnishes V, J and clone size, whereas the DNA furnished D and trimming. The sample gives 150,000 to 200,000 clones, about 82% of which show up once; more than 4.5% is in the top ten. The specimen was peripheral blood. The clonotype originates from a woman in her thirties with acute or convalescent COVID-19.

The CDR3 sequence is CASSQDAGEKLFF. In DNA, the CDR3 is TGTGCCAGCAGCCAAGATGCGGGGGAAAAACTGTTTTTT. The chain is built from TRBV4-2 and TRBJ1-4, with D uncertain. The CDR3 is 13 residues long. From germline, CDR1 is LGHNA and CDR2 YNFKEQ. Trimming pared 0 bases from V and 8 bases from J, leaving 7 bases between.